The T cell receptor beta chain under discussion was sequenced for a study of T cell repertoires in cytomegalovirus infection. Study in general: It can be stated that public TCR beta signatures indicated CMV infection as well as a matching HLA type. Study-level points and caveats: Dominating the ex vivo response were TCR beta clonotypes that were CMV-specific and HLA-C-restricted.

In regard to this clonotype: What it recognizes is unknown.

CDR1 and CDR2 from the germline V gene are LNHDA and SQIVND (reference sequence). The ends were cut back, 1 base at V and 7 bases at J, with 12 bases in the middle. The CDR3 contains 14 residues. MiXCR, applied by TCRdb to the reads, yields one record per CDR3 protein. The repertoire holds around 130,000 distinct CDR3 sequences, with 24% as singletons. The receptor was derived from a human donor in good health (CMV status not recorded). Some clones in this sample may be carry-over from other donors' samples. The sample comprised PBMCs, sequenced either directly or after in vitro stimulation (not recorded which). The chain joins TRBV19 to TRBJ2-3, with D possibly TRBD2 on 5 matching bases. The CDR3 reads CASSIGSGSHTQYF. CDR3 in DNA: TGTGCCAGTAGTATAGGTTCGGGGTCCCATACGCAGTATTTT.